The rows below give T cell receptor beta chains drawn from one sample of a study of cytomegalovirus exposure and HLA in healthy donors. Some clones are missing from TCRdb's copy, which holds only in-frame ones; the method was immunoSEQ multiplex PCR. The data show around 120,000 clones, over 60% seen once. Sequencing used PBMCs. The receptors shown here come from a man younger than 30 in good health and CMV-seronegative. Both conserved end residues are part of each CDR3. D genes are given only for firm matches. Size is stated for part of the rows, as once, few or many counts, or as a class when the clone is expanded.

>TRBV7-3|NA|TRBJ1-1|NA
TGTGCCAGCAGCTTCTCCCCAGGTACTGAAGCTTTCTTT
CASSFSPGTEAFF
>TRBV14|once|TRBJ1-1|TRBD1
TGTGCCAGCAGCCCCTATTGGACAGGCTGGAACACTGAAGCTTTCTTT
CASSPYWTGWNTEAFF
>TRBV7-3|NA|TRBJ2-7|NA
TGTGCCAGCAGCTTATTATCCGGGGGATACGAGCAGTACTTC
CASSLLSGGYEQYF
>TRBV12-5|NA|TRBJ1-2|NA
TGTGCTAGTGGCAATAACTATGGCTACACCTTC
CASGNNYGYTF
>TRBV30|NA|TRBJ1-4|NA
TGTGCCTGGAGTGGATCAGGGAGGGAGGGTGAAAAACTGTTTTTT
CAWSGSGREGEKLFF
>TRBV5-1|NA|TRBJ1-1|TRBD1
TGCGCCAGCAGCACCCGGACAGGCCGTGAAGCTTTCTTT
CASSTRTGREAFF
>TRBV6-6|few|TRBJ1-2|NA
TGTGCCAGCAGCCCCATGCGTGGCTACACCTTC
CASSPMRGYTF
>TRBV29-1|NA|TRBJ1-5|TRBD1
TGCAGCGTTGAAGAGGACAGGGGGGCGCCCCAGCATTTT
CSVEEDRGAPQHF
>TRBV7-3|NA|TRBJ2-2|TRBD2
TGTGCCAGCAGCTCCCCCGCTAGCGGGACTTACACCGGGGAGCTGTTTTTT
CASSSPASGTYTGELFF
>TRBV4-1|NA|TRBJ2-1|NA
TGCGCCAGCAGCCAAGATGGCCCCGGAGGGTACAATGAGCAGTTCTTC
CASSQDGPGGYNEQFF
>TRBV9|NA|TRBJ2-5|NA
TGTGCCAGCAGCGTAGAGATATTGGGCGACCAAGAGACCCAGTACTTC
CASSVEILGDQETQYF
>TRBV13|NA|TRBJ1-2|NA
TGTGCCAGCAGCCACCGGACAGCTTCTAACTATGGCTACATCTTC
CASSHRTASNYGYIF
>TRBV5-1|NA|TRBJ1-4|NA
TGCGCCAGCAGCTTGGCGGACAGTAATGAAAAACTGTTTTTT
CASSLADSNEKLFF
>TRBV5-4|NA|TRBJ2-1|NA
TGTGCCAGCAGCTTGGACAGTCGGAATGAGCAGTTCTTC
CASSLDSRNEQFF
>TRBV7-9|NA|TRBJ1-1|NA
TGTGCCAGCAGCACACCGACAGGACGTGTCACTGAAGCTTTCTTT
CASSTPTGRVTEAFF
>TRBV25-1|NA|TRBJ2-7|TRBD2
TGTGCCAGCAGTGAGCCGGGGACTAGCGGGCTCTACGAGCAGTACTTC
CASSEPGTSGLYEQYF
>TRBV2|NA|TRBJ1-5|TRBD1
TGTGCCAGCACCCCGACAGGGAGAGATCAGCCCCAGCATTTT
CASTPTGRDQPQHF
>TRBV7-2|medium-sized|TRBJ1-5|NA
TGTGCCAGCAGCTTAATCCGAGGTCAGCCCCAGCATTTT
CASSLIRGQPQHF
>TRBV2|NA|TRBJ2-5|TRBD1
TGTGCCAGCAGGAGGGACAGGGGAATGGAGACCCAGTACTTC
CASRRDRGMETQYF